This T cell receptor beta chain was retrieved from a study of metastatic and nonmetastatic thyroid tumors. Study-level information: Repertoire data that came from the blood and tumor or nodule tissue of malignant and benign thyroid patients were compared. Notes on the study in general: It was reported that TCR beta diversity was significantly higher in malignant thyroid tumors than benign nodules, in blood and tumor.

No treatment had been given to any patient before thyroid surgery. The germline V gene has CDR1 LNHDA and CDR2 SQIVND (reference sequence). Trimming stripped 5 bases from V and 10 bases from J, with 11 bases between. This CDR3 is 11 amino acids long. The table lists this clone with a few counts. What it recognizes is unknown. Original methodology: A classifier of distant metastasis in papillary thyroid cancer was built from CDR3 differences (across clinicopathological groups). TCRdb reprocessed the PCR reads using MiXCR. TCRdb, not the original authors, processed these V and J calls. This sample has roughly 44,000 clones, with 24% found just once.

Sequences were obtained from tumor tissue. The TCR comes from a female donor with papillary thyroid cancer or a benign thyroid nodule (not recorded which). Some clones in this sample may be carry-over from other donors' samples. The chain combines TRBV19 with TRBJ1-1, with D unresolved. Here the CDR3 reads CASSSGRGAFF. The DNA of the CDR3 is TGTGCCAGTAGTTCCGGACGTGGAGCTTTCTTT.